These 2 T cell receptor beta chains originate from one sample sequenced in a study of blood T cell repertoires in COVID-19. The table came from immunoSEQ multiplex PCR; TCRdb's copy has only in-frame clones and leaves some out. The sample lists about 120,000 clones; roughly 84% were seen once. Sequenced material: peripheral blood. The origin of the receptors is a woman aged 70-85 years with acute or convalescent COVID-19.

The genes are TRBV30 and TRBJ2-1; TRBD1 agrees at 8 bases. V lost 0 bases and J lost 11; bases outside the gene matches: 12. Germline assignment: CDR1 GTSNPN and CDR2 SVGIG (reference sequence). The CDR3 is 15 residues long. CDR3 sequence: CAWSVLKGTGDQQFF. CDR3 bases: TGTGCCTGGAGTGTACTAAAAGGGACAGGCGATCAGCAGTTCTTC. Full variable domain (rest looked up from reference TRBV30 and TRBJ2-1): SQTIHQWPATLVQPVGSPLSLECTVEGTSNPNLYWYRQAAGRGLQLLFYSVGIGQISSEVPQNLSASRPQDRQFILSSKKLLLSDSGFYLCAWSVLKGTGDQQFFGPGTRLTVL.

This clone was counted a single time. Here the CDR3 DNA reads TGTGCCCCCACCCCCCCAGGGGCCGTCGAAAAACTGTTTTTT. Its translation: CAPTPPGAVEKLFF. V usage is TRBV19 and J usage is TRBJ1-4; tentatively, D is TRBD1 (6 bases). Germline V gene sequence: CDR1 LNHDA, CDR2 SQIVND (reference sequence). The V gene lost 11 bases and the J gene lost 8 bases, with 21 bases spanning the gap. The CDR3 loop spans 14 amino acids.